This T cell receptor (beta chain) was profiled in a study of blood T cell repertoires in COVID-19. V was pared by 4 bases and J by 1 base, with 13 bases between. CDR1 and CDR2 from the germline V gene are SGHDN and FVKESK. The length of the CDR3 is 16 residues. Produced via immunoSEQ multiplex PCR; TCRdb's table is partial and in-frame only. The table includes hundreds of thousands of clones, more than 70% detected once. Cohorts were assigned according to the clinical history that participants reported. In this sample, this clone turned up a few times. Material: PBMCs or T cells enriched from blood (not recorded which). This TCR came from a woman between 40 and 50 years old with acute COVID-19. The gene calls are TRBV14 and TRBJ2-2, with a tentative D call TRBD1 (6 bases). CDR3 in amino acids: CASSPVRGGNTGELFF. Written as DNA, the CDR3 is TGTGCCAGCAGCCCGGTCAGAGGGGGGAACACCGGGGAGCTGTTTTTT.